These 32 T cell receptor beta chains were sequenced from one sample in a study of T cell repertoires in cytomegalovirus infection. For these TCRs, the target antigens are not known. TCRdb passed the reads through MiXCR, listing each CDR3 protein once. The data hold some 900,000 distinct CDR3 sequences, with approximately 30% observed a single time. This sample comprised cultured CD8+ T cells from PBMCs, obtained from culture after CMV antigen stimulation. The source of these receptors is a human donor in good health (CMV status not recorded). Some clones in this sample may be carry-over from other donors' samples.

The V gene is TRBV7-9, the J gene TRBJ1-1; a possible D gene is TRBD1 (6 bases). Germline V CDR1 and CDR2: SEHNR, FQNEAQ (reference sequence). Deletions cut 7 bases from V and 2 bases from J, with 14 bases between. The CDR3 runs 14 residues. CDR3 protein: CASTLGGTNTEAFF. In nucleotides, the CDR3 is TGTGCCAGCACCCTTGGGGGGACAAACACTGAAGCTTTCTTT. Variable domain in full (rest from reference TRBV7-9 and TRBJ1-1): DTGVSQNPRHKITKRGQNVTFRCDPISEHNRLYWYRQTLGQGPEFLTYFQNEAQLEKSRLLSDRFSAERPKGSFSTLEIQRTEQGDSAMYLCASTLGGTNTEAFFGQGTRLTVV.

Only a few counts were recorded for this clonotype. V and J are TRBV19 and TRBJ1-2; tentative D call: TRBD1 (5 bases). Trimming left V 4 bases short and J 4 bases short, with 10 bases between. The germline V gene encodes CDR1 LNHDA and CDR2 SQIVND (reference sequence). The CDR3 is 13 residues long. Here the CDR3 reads CASSTDGTYGYTF. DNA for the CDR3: TGTGCCAGTAGTACCGACGGGACCTATGGCTACACCTTC.

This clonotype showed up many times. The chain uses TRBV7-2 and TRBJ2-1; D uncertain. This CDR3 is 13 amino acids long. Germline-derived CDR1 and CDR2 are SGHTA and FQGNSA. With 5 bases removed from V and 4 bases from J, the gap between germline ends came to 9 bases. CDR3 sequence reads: CASSPRQYNEQFF. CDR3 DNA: TGTGCCAGCAGCCCTCGACAATACAATGAGCAGTTCTTC.

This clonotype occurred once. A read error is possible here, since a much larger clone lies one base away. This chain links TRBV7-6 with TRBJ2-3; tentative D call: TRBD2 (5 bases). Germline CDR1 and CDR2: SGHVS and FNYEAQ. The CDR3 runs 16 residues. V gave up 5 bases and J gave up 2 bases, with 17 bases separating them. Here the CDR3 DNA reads TGTGCCAGCAGCCCAGTCTTACTAGTGGTCACAGATACGCAGTATTTT. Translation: CASSPVLLVVTDTQYF.

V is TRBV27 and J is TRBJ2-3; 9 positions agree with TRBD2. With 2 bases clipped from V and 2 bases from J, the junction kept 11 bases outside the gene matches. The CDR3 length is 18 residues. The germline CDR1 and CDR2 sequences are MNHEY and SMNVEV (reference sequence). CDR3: CASSLRGLAGGTTDTQYF. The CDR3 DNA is TGTGCCAGCAGTTTAAGGGGGTTGGCGGGGGGGACCACAGATACGCAGTATTTT.

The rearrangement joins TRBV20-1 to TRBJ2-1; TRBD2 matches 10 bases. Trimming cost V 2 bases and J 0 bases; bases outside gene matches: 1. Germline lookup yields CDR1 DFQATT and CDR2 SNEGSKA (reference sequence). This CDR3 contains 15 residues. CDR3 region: CSARLAGASYNEQFF. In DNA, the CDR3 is TGCAGTGCTAGACTAGCGGGGGCCTCCTACAATGAGCAGTTCTTC.

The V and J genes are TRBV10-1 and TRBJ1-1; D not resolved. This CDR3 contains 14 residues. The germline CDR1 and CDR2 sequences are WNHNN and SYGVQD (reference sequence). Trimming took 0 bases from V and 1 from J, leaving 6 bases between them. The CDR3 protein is CASSESVANTEAFF. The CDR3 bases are TGCGCCAGCAGTGAGTCAGTGGCGAACACTGAAGCTTTCTTT.

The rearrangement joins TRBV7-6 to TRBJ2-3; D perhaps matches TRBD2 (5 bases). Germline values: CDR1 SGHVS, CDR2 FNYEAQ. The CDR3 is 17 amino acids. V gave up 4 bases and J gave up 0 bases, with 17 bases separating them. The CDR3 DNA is TGTGCCAGCAGCTCAACCTGGACTCGATCTAGCACAGATACGCAGTATTTT. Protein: CASSSTWTRSSTDTQYF.

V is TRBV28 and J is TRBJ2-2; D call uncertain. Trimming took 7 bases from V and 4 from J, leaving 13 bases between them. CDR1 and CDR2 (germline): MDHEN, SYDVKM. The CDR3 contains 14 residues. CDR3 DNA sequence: TGTGCCAGCAATCTCCGGGCCCCCACCGGGGAGCTGTTTTTT. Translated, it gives CASNLRAPTGELFF.

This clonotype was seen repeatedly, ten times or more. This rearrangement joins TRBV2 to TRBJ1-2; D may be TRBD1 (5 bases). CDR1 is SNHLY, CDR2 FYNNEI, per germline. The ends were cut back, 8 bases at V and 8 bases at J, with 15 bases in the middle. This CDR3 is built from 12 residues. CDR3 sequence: CASELRAEGYTF. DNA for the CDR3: TGTGCCAGCGAACTCAGGGCAGAGGGCTACACCTTC.

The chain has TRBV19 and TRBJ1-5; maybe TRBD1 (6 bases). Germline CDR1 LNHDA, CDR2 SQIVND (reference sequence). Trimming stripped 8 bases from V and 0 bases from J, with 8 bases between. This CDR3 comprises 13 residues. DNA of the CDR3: TGTGCCAGTGACAGGTATAGCAATCAGCCCCAGCATTTT. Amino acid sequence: CASDRYSNQPQHF.

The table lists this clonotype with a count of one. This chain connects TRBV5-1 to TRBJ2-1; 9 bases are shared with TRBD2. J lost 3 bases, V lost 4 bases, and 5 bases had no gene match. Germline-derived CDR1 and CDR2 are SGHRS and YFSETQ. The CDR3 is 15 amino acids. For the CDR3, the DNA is TGCGCCAGCAGCAGCTCTAGCGGGGACTACAATGAGCAGTTCTTC. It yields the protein CASSSSSGDYNEQFF.

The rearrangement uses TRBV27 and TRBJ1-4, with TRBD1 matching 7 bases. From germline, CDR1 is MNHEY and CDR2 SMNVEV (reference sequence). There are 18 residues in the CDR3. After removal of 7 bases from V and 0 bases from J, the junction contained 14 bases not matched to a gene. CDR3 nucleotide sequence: TGTGCCAGCAAGACCCGGGACAGCGATTGGGCAACTAATGAAAAACTGTTTTTT. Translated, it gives CASKTRDSDWATNEKLFF.

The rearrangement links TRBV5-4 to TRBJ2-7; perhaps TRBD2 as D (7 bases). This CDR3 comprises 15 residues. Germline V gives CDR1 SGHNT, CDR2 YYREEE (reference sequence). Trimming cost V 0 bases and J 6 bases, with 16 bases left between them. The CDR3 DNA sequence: TGTGCCAGCAGCTTGGCGGGGGGCGGGGCCATCGAGCAGTACTTC. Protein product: CASSLAGGGAIEQYF.

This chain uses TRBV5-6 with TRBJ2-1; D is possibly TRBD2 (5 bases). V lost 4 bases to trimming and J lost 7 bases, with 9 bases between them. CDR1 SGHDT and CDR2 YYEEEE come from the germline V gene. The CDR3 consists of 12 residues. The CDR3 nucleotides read TGTGCCAGCAGCCGGGGAGAGAATGAGCAGTTCTTC. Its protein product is CASSRGENEQFF. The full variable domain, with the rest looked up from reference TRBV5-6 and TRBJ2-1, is DAGVTQSPTHLIKTRGQQVTLRCSPKSGHDTVSWYQQALGQGPQFIFQYYEEEERQRGNFPDRFSGHQFPNYSSELNVNALLLGDSALYLCASSRGENEQFFGPGTRLTVL.

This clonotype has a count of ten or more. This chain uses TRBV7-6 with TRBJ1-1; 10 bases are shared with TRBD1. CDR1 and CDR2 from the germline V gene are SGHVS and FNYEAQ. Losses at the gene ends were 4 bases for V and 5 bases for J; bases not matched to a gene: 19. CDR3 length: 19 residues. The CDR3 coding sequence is TGTGCCAGCAGCTCTATTCCAGGGACAGGGGTATACCAGGGTACTGAAGCTTTCTTT. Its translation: CASSSIPGTGVYQGTEAFF.

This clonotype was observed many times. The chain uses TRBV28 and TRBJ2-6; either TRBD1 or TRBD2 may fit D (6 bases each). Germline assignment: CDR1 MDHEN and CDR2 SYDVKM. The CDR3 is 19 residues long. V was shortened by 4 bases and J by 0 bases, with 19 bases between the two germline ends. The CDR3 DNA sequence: TGTGCCAGCAGTTACCCGACGACAGGAGGGAACTCTGGGGCCAACGTCCTGACTTTC. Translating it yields CASSYPTTGGNSGANVLTF.

The CDR3 DNA reads as TGTGCCAGCAGTTTAGGGAAGACAGGATACGAAAAACTGTTTTTT. This sequence encodes CASSLGKTGYEKLFF. This chain joins TRBV28 and TRBJ1-4; perhaps TRBD1 as D (6 bases). The CDR3 runs to 15 residues. Per the germline V gene, CDR1 is MDHEN and CDR2 is SYDVKM. Deletions cut 2 bases from V and 8 bases from J, with 15 bases between.

In DNA form, the CDR3 reads TGTGCCAGCAGCTTTGATCTAGCGGGGGCCAGCTCCTACAATGAGCAGTTCTTC. Its translation: CASSFDLAGASSYNEQFF. The V gene is TRBV11-2, the J gene TRBJ2-1; TRBD2 matches at 10 bases. The CDR3 is 18 amino acids. Germline assignment: CDR1 SGHAT and CDR2 FQNNGV. J lost 0 bases, V lost 3 bases, and 8 bases had no gene match.

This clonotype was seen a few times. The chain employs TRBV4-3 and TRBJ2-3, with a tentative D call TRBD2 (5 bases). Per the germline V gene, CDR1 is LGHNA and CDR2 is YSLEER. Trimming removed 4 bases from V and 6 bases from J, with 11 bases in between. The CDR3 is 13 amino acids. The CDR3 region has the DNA TGCGCCAGCAGCCTAGTATGGGAGGATACGCAGTATTTT. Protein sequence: CASSLVWEDTQYF.

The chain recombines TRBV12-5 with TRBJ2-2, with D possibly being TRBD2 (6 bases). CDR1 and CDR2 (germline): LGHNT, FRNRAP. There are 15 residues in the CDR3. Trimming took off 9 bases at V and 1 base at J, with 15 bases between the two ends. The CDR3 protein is CASFVGGLNTGELFF. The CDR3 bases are TGTGCTAGCTTCGTTGGGGGGTTGAACACCGGGGAGCTGTTTTTT.

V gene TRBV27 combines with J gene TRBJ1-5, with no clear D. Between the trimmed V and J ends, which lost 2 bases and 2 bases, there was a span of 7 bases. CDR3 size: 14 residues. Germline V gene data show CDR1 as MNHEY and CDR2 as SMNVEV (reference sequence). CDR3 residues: CASSLVQGNQPQHF. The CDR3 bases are TGTGCCAGCAGTTTAGTCCAGGGCAATCAGCCCCAGCATTTT.

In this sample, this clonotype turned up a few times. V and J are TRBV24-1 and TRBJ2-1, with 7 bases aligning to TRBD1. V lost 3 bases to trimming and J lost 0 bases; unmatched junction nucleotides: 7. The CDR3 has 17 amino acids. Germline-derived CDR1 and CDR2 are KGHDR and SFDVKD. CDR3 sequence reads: CATSDPTGTSSYNEQFF. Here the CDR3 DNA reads TGTGCCACCAGTGATCCGACAGGGACCTCCTCCTACAATGAGCAGTTCTTC.

The CDR3 nucleotides are TGTGCCAGCAGTACAGGTGATTACGAGCAGTACGTC. It translates to CASSTGDYEQYV. The chain joins TRBV6-5 to TRBJ2-7; D may be TRBD1 (5 bases). The V and J ends lost 5 bases and 4 bases respectively, with 9 bases between them. The length of the CDR3 is 12 residues. Germline CDR1 reads MNHEY; CDR2 reads SVGAGI.

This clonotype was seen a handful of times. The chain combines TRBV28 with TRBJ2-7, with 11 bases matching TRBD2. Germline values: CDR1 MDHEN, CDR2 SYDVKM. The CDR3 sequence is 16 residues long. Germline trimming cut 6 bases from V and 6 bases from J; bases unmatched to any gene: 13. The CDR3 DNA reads TGTGCCAGCAGGGGGACTAGCGGCCGTGGGGGCGGCGAGCAGTACGTC. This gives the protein CASRGTSGRGGGEQYV.

The CDR3 is CASSYNRIGGYEQYV. As DNA, the CDR3 is TGTGCCAGCAGTTACAATCGGATAGGGGGCTACGAGCAGTACGTC. The chain joins TRBV6-2 or TRBV6-3 to TRBJ2-7; TRBD1 is a possible D gene (6 bases). This CDR3 is 15 amino acids long. The V end lost 2 bases, the J end lost 3 bases, and 14 bases lay between the germline ends. Per germline, CDR1 MNHEY and CDR2 SVGEGT.

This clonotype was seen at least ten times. CDR3 sequence reads: CASSLITTRGTDTQYF. CDR3 bases: TGTGCCAGCAGTTTAATCACAACCAGGGGCACAGATACGCAGTATTTT. The chain uses TRBV27 and TRBJ2-3; D is perhaps TRBD1 (5 bases). Germline lookup yields CDR1 MNHEY and CDR2 SMNVEV (reference sequence). The CDR3 sequence is 16 residues long. V was pared by 2 bases and J by 1 base, with 13 bases between.

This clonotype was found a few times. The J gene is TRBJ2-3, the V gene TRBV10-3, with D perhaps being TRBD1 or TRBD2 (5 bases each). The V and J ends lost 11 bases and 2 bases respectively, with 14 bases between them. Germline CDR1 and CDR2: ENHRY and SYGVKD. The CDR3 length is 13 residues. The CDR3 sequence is CAVRDVVTDTQYF. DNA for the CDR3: TGTGCCGTCCGGGACGTAGTCACAGATACGCAGTATTTT.

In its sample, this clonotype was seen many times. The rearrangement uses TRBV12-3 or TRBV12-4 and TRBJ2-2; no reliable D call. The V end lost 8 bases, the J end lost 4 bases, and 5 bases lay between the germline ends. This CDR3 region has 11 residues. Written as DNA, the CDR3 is TGTGCCAGCGGGGTCACCGGGGAGCTGTTTTTT. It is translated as CASGVTGELFF.

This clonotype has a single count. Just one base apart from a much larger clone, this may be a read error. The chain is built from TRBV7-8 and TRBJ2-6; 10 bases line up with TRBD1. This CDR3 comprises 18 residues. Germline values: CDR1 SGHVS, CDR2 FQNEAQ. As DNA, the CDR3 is TGTACCAGCAGCTTAGAACGGACAGGGGGCTCTGGGGCCAACGTCCTGACTTTC. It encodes CTSSLERTGGSGANVLTF.

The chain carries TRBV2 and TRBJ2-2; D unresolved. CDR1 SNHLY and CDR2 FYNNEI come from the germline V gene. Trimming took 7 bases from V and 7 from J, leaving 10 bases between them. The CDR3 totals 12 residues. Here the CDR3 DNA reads TGTGCCAGCACAGGAGAGGACGGGGAGCTGTTTTTT. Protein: CASTGEDGELFF.

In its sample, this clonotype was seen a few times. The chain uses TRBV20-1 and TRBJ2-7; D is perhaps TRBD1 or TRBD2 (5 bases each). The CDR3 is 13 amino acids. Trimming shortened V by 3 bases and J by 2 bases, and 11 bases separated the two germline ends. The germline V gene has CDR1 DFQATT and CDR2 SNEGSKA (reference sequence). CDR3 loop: CSARGGGAYEQYF. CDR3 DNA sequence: TGCAGTGCTAGGGGTGGGGGAGCCTACGAGCAGTACTTC.